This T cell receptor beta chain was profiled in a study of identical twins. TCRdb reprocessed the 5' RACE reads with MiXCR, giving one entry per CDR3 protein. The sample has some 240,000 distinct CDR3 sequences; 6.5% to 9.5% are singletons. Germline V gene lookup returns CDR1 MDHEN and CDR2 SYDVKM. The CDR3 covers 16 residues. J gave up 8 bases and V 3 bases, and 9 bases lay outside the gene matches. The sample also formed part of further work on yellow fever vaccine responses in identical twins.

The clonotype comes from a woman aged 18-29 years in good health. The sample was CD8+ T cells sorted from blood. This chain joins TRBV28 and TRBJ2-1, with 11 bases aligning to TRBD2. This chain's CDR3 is CASSFRLAGSLHEQFF. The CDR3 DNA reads TGTGCCAGCAGTTTCCGACTAGCGGGAAGCTTACATGAGCAGTTCTTC.